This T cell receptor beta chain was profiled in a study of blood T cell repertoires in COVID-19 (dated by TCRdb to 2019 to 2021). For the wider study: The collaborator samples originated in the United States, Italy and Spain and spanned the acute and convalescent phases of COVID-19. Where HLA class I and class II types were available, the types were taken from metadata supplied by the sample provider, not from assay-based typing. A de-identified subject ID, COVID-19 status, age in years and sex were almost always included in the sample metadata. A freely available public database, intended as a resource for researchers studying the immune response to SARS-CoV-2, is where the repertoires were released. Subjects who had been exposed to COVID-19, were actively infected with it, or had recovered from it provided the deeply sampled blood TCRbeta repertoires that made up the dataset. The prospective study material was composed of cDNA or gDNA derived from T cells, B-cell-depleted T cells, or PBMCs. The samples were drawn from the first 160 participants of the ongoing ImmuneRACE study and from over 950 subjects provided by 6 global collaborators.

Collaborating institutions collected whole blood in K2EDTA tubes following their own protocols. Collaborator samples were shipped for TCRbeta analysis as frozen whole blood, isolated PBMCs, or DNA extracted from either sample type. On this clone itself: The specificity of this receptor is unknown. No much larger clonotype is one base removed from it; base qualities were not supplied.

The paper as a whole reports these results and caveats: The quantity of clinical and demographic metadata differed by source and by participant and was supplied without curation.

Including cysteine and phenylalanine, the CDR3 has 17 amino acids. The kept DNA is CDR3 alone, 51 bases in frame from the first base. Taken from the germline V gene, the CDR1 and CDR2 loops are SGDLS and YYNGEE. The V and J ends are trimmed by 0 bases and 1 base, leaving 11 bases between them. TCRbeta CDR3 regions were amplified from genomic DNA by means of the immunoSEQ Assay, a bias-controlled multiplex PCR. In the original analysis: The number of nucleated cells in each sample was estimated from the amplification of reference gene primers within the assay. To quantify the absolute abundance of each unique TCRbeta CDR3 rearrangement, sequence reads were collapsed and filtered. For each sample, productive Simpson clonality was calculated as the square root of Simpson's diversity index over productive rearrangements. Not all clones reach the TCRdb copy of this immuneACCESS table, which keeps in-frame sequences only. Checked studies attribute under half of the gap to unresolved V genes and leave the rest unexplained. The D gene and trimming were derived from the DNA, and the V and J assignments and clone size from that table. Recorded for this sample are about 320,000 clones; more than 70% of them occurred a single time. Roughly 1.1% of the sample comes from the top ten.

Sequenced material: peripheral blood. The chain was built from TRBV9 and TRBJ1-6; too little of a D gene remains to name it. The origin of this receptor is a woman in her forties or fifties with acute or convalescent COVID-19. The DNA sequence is TGTGCCAGCAGCGTAGAGGGTGCGGGGTCCTATAATTCACCCCTCCACTTT. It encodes CASSVEGAGSYNSPLHF.